What follows are 24 T cell receptor beta chains derived from one specimen sequenced in a study of control samples from healthy donors and cancer patients. Produced via immunoSEQ multiplex PCR; TCRdb's table is partial and in-frame only. The top ten hold about 1.4% of the sample, which has about 170,000 clones, around 91% seen once. The specimen was blood. All receptors come from a woman aged 25 to 39 in good health.

The chain employs TRBV19 and TRBJ1-5, with D possibly TRBD1 on 5 matching bases. The CDR3 length is 17 residues. V gave up 3 bases and J gave up 0 bases, with 15 bases separating them. In germline, CDR1 is LNHDA, CDR2 SQIVND (reference sequence). The DNA of the CDR3 is TGTGCCAGTAGTATCCCAGGGATGGGGTATAGCAATCAGCCCCAGCATTTT. This translates into CASSIPGMGYSNQPQHF. Combining the CDR3 with reference TRBV19 and TRBJ1-5 gives the whole variable domain DGGITQSPKYLFRKEGQNVTLSCEQNLNHDAMYWYRQDPGQGLRLIYYSQIVNDFQKGDIAEGYSVSREKKESFPLTVTSAQKNPTAFYLCASSIPGMGYSNQPQHFGDGTRLSIL.

The chain links TRBV30 to TRBJ1-2, with D perhaps matching TRBD1 (6 bases). The ends were cut back, 4 bases at V and 2 bases at J, with 11 bases in the middle. Per germline, CDR1 GTSNPN and CDR2 SVGIG (reference sequence). This CDR3 has 13 residues. As DNA, the CDR3 is TGTGCCTGGACCCCGACAGGAAACTATGGCTACACCTTC. The encoded protein is CAWTPTGNYGYTF.

The table lists this clone with a count of one. The chain carries TRBV6-4 and TRBJ2-1; 8 bases are shared with TRBD2. CDR3 length: 15 residues. The ends lost 0 bases at V and 8 bases at J; junction bases unmatched: 6. Germline-derived CDR1 and CDR2 are MRHNA and SNTAGT. CDR3 bases: TGTGCCAGCAGTGACTCGACCGGGGGGGCGGATGAGCAGTTCTTC. It codes for CASSDSTGGADEQFF.

A note on this clone: This same CDR3 is encoded by further DNA sequences in the sample. The chain couples TRBV5-1 to TRBJ2-1, with D possibly being TRBD1 or TRBD2 (5 bases each). Trimming left V 0 bases short and J 3 bases short, with 7 bases between. In germline, CDR1 is SGHRS, CDR2 YFSETQ. The CDR3 is made up of 14 amino acids. DNA of the CDR3: TGCGCCAGCAGCTTGGGGGACCGCTACAATGAGCAGTTCTTC. The encoded protein is CASSLGDRYNEQFF.

V and J are TRBV12-3 or TRBV12-4 and TRBJ1-1, with TRBD1 as a possible D gene (5 bases). This CDR3 region has 12 residues. Trimming cost V 5 bases and J 7 bases, with 11 bases left between them. The CDR3 is CASSPRVFEAFF. The CDR3 coding sequence is TGTGCCAGCAGTCCCAGGGTTTTTGAAGCTTTCTTT.

As concerns this clone: One end of the junction does not line up with germline, which may come from a read error. The same CDR3 can be traced to other DNA sequences in this sample. V is TRBV27 and J is TRBJ1-2, with a tentative D call TRBD1 (5 bases). Germline-derived CDR1 and CDR2 are MNHEY and SMNVEV (reference sequence). The CDR3 loop spans 13 amino acids. Here the CDR3 DNA reads TGTGCCAGCAGTTTAGGGGCCGACTACGGCTACACCTTC. Residues: CASSLGADYGYTF.

The chain couples TRBV11-2 to TRBJ2-7; D is perhaps TRBD1 (5 bases). V was pared by 5 bases and J by 3 bases, with 11 bases between. CDR3 length: 13 residues. The germline CDR1 and CDR2 sequences are SGHAT and FQNNGV. CDR3 sequence reads: CASSQTVDYEQYF. In DNA, the CDR3 is TGTGCCAGCAGCCAGACAGTCGACTACGAGCAGTACTTC.

This clone was seen only a few times. This rearrangement joins TRBV6-2 or TRBV6-3 to TRBJ1-1; TRBD1 might be the D (5 bases). CDR1 is MNHEY, CDR2 SVGEGT, per germline. The CDR3 is 15 residues long. Trimming cost V 0 bases and J 1 base, with 9 bases left between them. CDR3: CASSYSGEGNTEAFF. CDR3 nucleotide sequence: TGTGCCAGCAGTTACTCAGGGGAGGGGAACACTGAAGCTTTCTTT.

The chain couples TRBV21-1 to TRBJ2-1; the DNA was not used to check the table's D call, TRBD2. TRBV21-1 has pseudogene status. The CDR3 runs 16 residues. CDR3 region: CASSVLAGGSYNEQFF. CDR3 DNA: TGTGCCAGCAGCGTCCTAGCGGGAGGCTCCTACAATGAGCAGTTCTTC.

The chain recombines TRBV14 with TRBJ1-1; D not resolved. Trimming pared 0 bases from V and 1 base from J, leaving 12 bases between. The CDR3 spans 16 residues. Germline CDR1 SGHDN, CDR2 FVKESK. The CDR3 protein is CASSQDLGEGNTEAFF. The CDR3 DNA reads TGTGCCAGCAGCCAAGATCTAGGTGAGGGGAACACTGAAGCTTTCTTT.

The rearrangement joins TRBV7-2 to TRBJ2-7; the D is unclear. The CDR3 runs 13 residues. V was pared by 2 bases and J by 3 bases, with 8 bases between. The germline gives CDR1 SGHTA, CDR2 FQGNSA. In DNA form, the CDR3 reads TGTGCCAGCAGCTTACAACAGTACTACGAGCAGTACTTC. This encodes CASSLQQYYEQYF.

The V and J genes are TRBV6-4 and TRBJ1-1, with D hard to call. Germline CDR1 MRHNA, CDR2 SNTAGT. CDR3 length: 13 residues. Deletions cut 4 bases from V and 5 bases from J, with 11 bases between. The CDR3, as DNA: TGTGCCAGCAGTGTAGAGGTAGAAACTGAAGCTTTCTTT. This gives the protein CASSVEVETEAFF.

This chain connects TRBV15 to TRBJ1-5; no firm D call. CDR1 is LNHNV, CDR2 YYDKDF, per germline (reference sequence). The CDR3 sequence is 14 residues long. The V gene lost 5 bases and the J gene lost 4 bases, with 12 bases spanning the gap. The chain's CDR3 is CATSSGSGNQPQHF. CDR3 DNA: TGTGCCACCAGCTCGGGTTCTGGAAATCAGCCCCAGCATTTT.

This clone was counted a few times. V usage is TRBV4-3 and J usage is TRBJ2-6; D perhaps matches TRBD1 (5 bases). There are 17 residues in the CDR3. Germline loops: CDR1 LGHNA, CDR2 YSLEER. V dropped 0 bases and J dropped 0 bases, with 9 bases sitting between them. The CDR3 nucleotides read TGCGCCAGCAGCCAAGAAGGGGAAGGCTCTGGGGCCAACGTCCTGACTTTC. Its translation is CASSQEGEGSGANVLTF.

The chain has TRBV11-1 and TRBJ2-7; 8 bases line up with TRBD2. The germline V gene has CDR1 SGHAT and CDR2 FQDESV (reference sequence). Unmatched junction bases numbered 9, after V lost 0 bases and J lost 2 bases. The CDR3 contains 17 residues. CDR3 amino acids: CASSLASGTGSPYEQYF. The CDR3, as DNA: TGTGCCAGCAGCTTAGCTAGCGGGACCGGGTCCCCCTACGAGCAGTACTTC.

The chain is built from TRBV28 and TRBJ2-7; TRBD2 matches at 15 bases. There are 16 residues in the CDR3. Germline CDR1 reads MDHEN; CDR2 reads SYDVKM. The V and J ends lost 2 bases and 4 bases, in that order; junction bases with no gene match: 3. CDR3 in amino acids: CASSLPGTSGRYEQYF. The CDR3 nucleotides are TGTGCCAGCAGTTTACCCGGGACTAGCGGGAGGTACGAGCAGTACTTC.

Only one count was recorded for this clone. The sample carries other DNA sequences with the same CDR3. The genes are TRBV19 and TRBJ1-1, with a weak D call TRBD1 (6 bases). The germline CDR1 and CDR2 sequences are LNHDA and SQIVND (reference sequence). The CDR3 runs to 14 residues. Trimming removed 6 bases from V and 4 bases from J, with 15 bases in between. CDR3 bases: TGTGCCAGTAGCCTTAGCAGGGGAGGCACTGAAGCTTTCTTT. This translates into CASSLSRGGTEAFF.

The chain links TRBV19 to TRBJ1-3; 7 nucleotides agree with TRBD1. Losses at the gene ends were 4 bases for V and 1 base for J; bases not matched to a gene: 10. This CDR3 region has 17 residues. Per germline, CDR1 LNHDA and CDR2 SQIVND (reference sequence). CDR3 residues: CASSTVTGRDSGNTIYF. Here the CDR3 DNA reads TGTGCCAGTAGTACCGTGACAGGGAGGGATTCTGGAAACACCATATATTTT.

The V call is TRBV12-3 or TRBV12-4, the J call TRBJ2-7; D may be TRBD1 (6 bases). This CDR3 spans 13 amino acids. Deletions cut 5 bases from V and 2 bases from J, with 10 bases between. CDR3 protein: CASSRRTAYEQYF. For the CDR3, the DNA is TGTGCCAGCAGTAGGAGGACAGCCTACGAGCAGTACTTC.

The V gene is TRBV24-1, the J gene TRBJ2-3; a possible D gene is TRBD1 (5 bases). Trimming shortened V by 5 bases and J by 2 bases, and 7 bases separated the two germline ends. CDR1 and CDR2 from the germline V gene are KGHDR and SFDVKD. This CDR3 is built from 13 residues. The CDR3 protein is CATSGQPTDTQYF. The CDR3 DNA sequence: TGTGCCACCAGTGGACAGCCCACAGATACGCAGTATTTT.

The CDR3 region is CASSGRANYGYTF. CDR3 sequence (DNA): TGTGCCAGCAGCGGACGGGCTAACTATGGCTACACCTTC. The rearrangement links TRBV7-2 to TRBJ1-2; unclear D gene. Germline assignment: CDR1 SGHTA and CDR2 FQGNSA. This CDR3 spans 13 amino acids. Trimming shortened V by 5 bases and J by 0 bases, and 7 bases separated the two germline ends.

The rearrangement uses TRBV12-3 or TRBV12-4 and TRBJ1-2, with 9 bases fitting TRBD1. With V trimmed by 6 bases and J by 4 bases, 3 bases remained unmatched. CDR3 size: 13 residues. The CDR3 loop reads CASSYRGPYGYTF. The CDR3 DNA reads as TGTGCCAGCAGCTACAGGGGGCCCTATGGCTACACCTTC.

The gene calls are TRBV7-2 and TRBJ2-5; 9 nucleotides line up with TRBD1. The CDR3 length is 13 residues. Germline V gene lookup returns CDR1 SGHTA and CDR2 FQGNSA. V dropped 5 bases and J dropped 5; count of bases not matched to a gene: 3. This chain's CDR3 is CASSRDRGETQYF. The DNA of the CDR3 is TGTGCCAGCAGCCGCGACAGGGGGGAGACCCAGTACTTC.

The gene calls are TRBV6-5 and TRBJ1-2, with 8 bases aligning to TRBD1. The CDR3 has 14 residues. CDR1 is MNHEY and CDR2 is SVGAGI in the germline V gene. The J segment lost 4 bases and the V segment lost 0 bases, leaving 1 base of the junction unmatched. In nucleotides, the CDR3 is TGTGCCAGCAGTTACTCCGGACAGGGCTATGGCTACACCTTC. It translates to CASSYSGQGYGYTF.